This entry describes one TCR beta chain. This clonotype was seen repeatedly, ten times or more. Its antigen remains unidentified. No much larger clone exists at a distance of one base, and base qualities are not known. The library was produced with PCR. TCRdb lists the instrument as Illumina HiSeq 2500. TCR library preparation used molecular barcoding, with unique molecular identifiers applied to normalize quantification of the TCRbeta repertoire. TCRdb itself trimmed the public reads at Q25 with fastp, ran MiXCR and retained productive beta chains. Entries that share a CDR3 protein sequence are merged under the most common genes and DNA. Across this sample there are around 30,000 distinct CDR3 sequences, with 5% to 7% seen only once. The top ten constitute approximately 30% of the sample. Based on the germline V gene, the CDR1 and CDR2 sequences are SGDLS and YYNGEE. Including the terminal cysteine and phenylalanine, the CDR3 comprises 13 residues. Only the CDR3 DNA stays, 39 bases, in frame from base 1. The trim is 4 bases for V and 4 bases for J, with a gap of 12 bases between the germline ends.

These data belong to a study of T-cell reconstitution after alpha-beta-depleted transplantation in children (dated by TCRdb to 2016 to 2018). About the full investigation: The study quantitatively tracked T-cell immune reconstitution after TCRalphabeta/CD19-depleted allogeneic hematopoietic cell transplantation in children using TCR repertoire profiling.

What the work shows at the level of the full study, not this receptor alone: About two months after transplant, the apparently early recovery of alphabetaT-cell counts reportedly depended on just several hundred clones that had expanded rapidly and came from non-depleted graft cells. In some patients, the high TCRbeta diversity seen at day 60 was put down to recipient T cells and intrathymic progenitors that had survived conditioning. The frequencies of hyperexpanded clones fell over the following months, and after one year, T-cell counts and TCRbeta diversity were mostly attributed to newly produced T cells.

The time point label, as the study defines it: day 60 (about 2 months) after transplantation. In light of the paper, this sample's treatment or condition label describes: allogeneic hematopoietic cell transplantation with graft depleted of TCRalphabeta T cells and CD19 B cells. The children who served as transplant recipients had been given grafts of TCRalphabeta/CD19-depleted allogeneic hematopoietic cells. This sequence originates from a child less than two years old who had a stem cell transplant for acute myeloid leukemia, so the T cells may come from the graft donor. The chain uses TRBV9 and TRBJ2-7; perhaps TRBD1 is the D gene, with 6 bases matching. The sequenced sample was peripheral blood, obtained 60 days after TCRalphabeta/CD19-depleted stem cell transplant. In nucleotide form, the sequence is TGTGCCAGCAGCTCGGGACACTCTTACGAGCAGTACTTC. This encodes CASSSGHSYEQYF.